This record looks at one T cell receptor (beta chain) sequence and its context. The antigen is undetermined. TCRdb's table, derived via immunoSEQ multiplex PCR, lists solely in-frame clones and lacks some. The sample has more than 600,000 clones; 90% to 95% are singletons. The sample belongs to a study of shared clonotypes between healthy human individuals. On the study more broadly: The study used three CD4 naive, three CD4 memory, two CD8 naive and one CD8 memory plate per donor. Study outcomes and limitations: Estimated richness values were generally larger in naive subsets than in memory subsets.

Naive-designated CD8 cells lacked CD45RO, were positively enriched for CCR7, and omitted terminally differentiated effector memory CD45RA+ cells. This CDR3 spans 13 amino acids. The germline gives CDR1 MNHEY, CDR2 SVGAGI. V lost 0 bases, J lost 7 bases, and 6 bases lay in between. The chain joins TRBV6-5 to TRBJ2-2, with D perhaps matching TRBD1 or TRBD2 (5 bases each). The specimen was naive CD8+ T cells sorted from blood. The clonotype originates from a man aged 25 to 40 in good health. The CDR3 sequence: CASSYSGGGELFF. CDR3 DNA sequence: TGTGCCAGCAGTTACTCTGGGGGCGGGGAGCTGTTTTTT.